The rows below give T cell receptor beta chains drawn from one sample of a study of blood T cell repertoires in COVID-19. This table comes from immunoSEQ multiplex PCR, and its TCRdb copy is limited to in-frame clones, with some not included. Of nearly 200,000 clones in the sample, about 90% are singletons; the top ten hold approximately 8.1%. Sample: PBMCs or T cells enriched from blood (not recorded which). These receptors were obtained from a woman in her late teens or twenties who had recovered from COVID-19. The CDR3 runs from the conserved cysteine through the conserved F or W. D genes are given only for firm matches. Clone size appears in some rows only: once, few, many, or a class for an expanded clone.

j_gene | d_gene | v_gene | abundance | CDR3nt | CDR3aa
TRBJ1-5 | TRBD1 | TRBV3-1/TRBV3-2 | . | TGTGCCAGCAGCCAAGCCGGACAGGGGTGGCAGCCCCAGCATTTT | CASSQAGQGWQPQHF
TRBJ1-2 | . | TRBV19 | . | TGTGCCAGTAGTATATCGGGGGGAGGCGGCTACACCTTC | CASSISGGGGYTF
TRBJ2-1 | . | TRBV7-9 | . | TGTGCCAGCAGCTTCATACAGGGCTCGGGTGAGCAGTTCTTC | CASSFIQGSGEQFF
TRBJ1-2 | . | TRBV20-1 | . | TGCAGTGCTAGAAGGGGGATTGGCTACACCTTC | CSARRGIGYTF
TRBJ1-6 | . | TRBV30 | . | TGTGCCTGGAGCGGAGCGAGCTCCTATAATTCACCCCTCCACTTT | CAWSGASSYNSPLHF
TRBJ2-1 | TRBD2 | TRBV27 | . | TGTGCCAGCAGTTTGGACGGGACTAGCGGGGGCATGTGGGAGTTCTTC | CASSLDGTSGGMWEFF
TRBJ1-1 | TRBD1 | TRBV6-1 | once | TGTGCCAGCAGTGAGGACAGGTCAACACGAGCTTTCTTT | CASSEDRSTRAFF
TRBJ2-3 | . | TRBV28 | . | TGTGCCAGCAGTCCGAACTCCCCCACAGATACGCAGTATTTT | CASSPNSPTDTQYF
TRBJ1-3 | . | TRBV19 | . | TGTGCCAGTAGACCCCAGAGGGATGGAAACACCATATATTTT | CASRPQRDGNTIYF
TRBJ2-3 | TRBD2 | TRBV28 | few | TGTGCCAGCAGTTTTGGGCCGGGACTAGATACAGATACGCAGTATTTT | CASSFGPGLDTDTQYF
TRBJ2-7 | TRBD2 | TRBV3-1/TRBV3-2 | . | TGTGCCAGCAGCTTTCTCCTAGCGGGGGGGCCGGGAGAGCAGTACTTC | CASSFLLAGGPGEQYF
TRBJ2-3 | TRBD2 | TRBV12-5 | . | TGTGCTAGTGGTTTGGGAGCGGGGGGGAACACAGATACGCAGTATTTT | CASGLGAGGNTDTQYF
TRBJ1-5 | . | TRBV28 | . | TGTGCCAGCAGTATAGGACAGAGCAATCAGCCCCAGCATTTT | CASSIGQSNQPQHF
TRBJ1-2 | TRBD1 | TRBV25-1 | . | TGTGCCAGCAGTGGGTCTTACTTCCGGGACAGGGTTACAGATGGCTACACCTTC | CASSGSYFRDRVTDGYTF
TRBJ1-2 | . | TRBV30 | . | TGTGCCTGGAGTGTACACTATAACTCAGGGAACTATGGCTACACCTTC | CAWSVHYNSGNYGYTF
TRBJ1-5 | . | TRBV4-1 | . | TGCGCCAGCAGCTCAAGACAGGACAATCAGCCCCAGCATTTT | CASSSRQDNQPQHF
TRBJ1-2 | . | TRBV6-6 | . | TGTGCCAGCACCCTACCTATTAGACAGGAAGGTTACACCTTC | CASTLPIRQEGYTF
TRBJ1-5 | TRBD1 | TRBV6-1 | . | TGTGCCAGCAGTGGTCGGTATAGTGGACAGGGGTCTTTGGCCCAGCATTTT | CASSGRYSGQGSLAQHF
TRBJ2-7 | TRBD2 | TRBV27 | . | TGTGCCACCATGACTAGCGGGGCTTATGTGCAGTACTTC | CATMTSGAYVQYF
TRBJ2-2 | . | TRBV2 | . | TGTGCCAGCAGGCCGAGGTACAACACCGGGGAGCTGTTTTTT | CASRPRYNTGELFF
TRBJ1-4 | . | TRBV11-2 | . | TGTGCCAGCAGCCCACAGGGAGGGTCTGCTGAAAAACTGTTTTTT | CASSPQGGSAEKLFF
TRBJ1-5 | . | TRBV21-1 | . | TGTGCCAGCAGCAAAGCCAGCGTCTATAGCAATCAGCCCCAGCATTTT | CASSKASVYSNQPQHF
TRBJ1-1 | . | TRBV5-5 | . | TGTGCCAGCAGCTTGGAGTATCCCCGGGTGACTGAAGCTTTCTTT | CASSLEYPRVTEAFF
TRBJ1-1 | . | TRBV5-6 | once | TGTGCCAGCAGCAAGAGAGAGGCCGGCACTGAAGCTTTCTTT | CASSKREAGTEAFF
TRBJ2-5 | TRBD2 | TRBV7-3 | . | TGTGCCAGCAGCTTATTCGGGGGGGCTCGCGAGACCCAGTACTTC | CASSLFGGARETQYF
TRBJ2-3 | . | TRBV6-5 | . | TGTGCCAGCAACAACAGGGTCACAGATACGCAGTATTTT | CASNNRVTDTQYF
TRBJ2-3 | . | TRBV27 | . | TGTGCCAGCAGTTTGAGATACACAGATACGCAGTATTTT | CASSLRYTDTQYF
TRBJ1-3 | . | TRBV10-3 | . | TGTGCCATCAGCGGGGAAGAGGGATGGAACACCATATATTTT | CAISGEEGWNTIYF
TRBJ2-3 | TRBD2 | TRBV27 | . | TGTGCCAGCAGCCTTACCGGTAGCGGGGGGCCCGATACGCAGTATTTT | CASSLTGSGGPDTQYF
TRBJ2-3 | . | TRBV5-1 | . | TGCGCCAGCAGCTTGAAGGGGAGGCGGGGAGATACGCAGTATTTT | CASSLKGRRGDTQYF
TRBJ1-6 | . | TRBV30 | . | TGTGCCTGGAATTATGCGGATAATTCACCCCTCCACTTT | CAWNYADNSPLHF
TRBJ2-1 | TRBD1 | TRBV9 | once | TGTGCCAGCAGCCCTTATTCAGGGGGCTACTACAATGAGCAGTTCTTC | CASSPYSGGYYNEQFF
TRBJ2-7 | TRBD1 | TRBV7-6 | . | TGTGCCAGCAGCCGGACAGGGTTGGACGAGCAGTACTTC | CASSRTGLDEQYF
TRBJ1-1 | . | TRBV28 | . | TGTGCCAGCAGTTTACAGCAGGGTGAAGCTTTCTTT | CASSLQQGEAFF
TRBJ1-4 | TRBD1 | TRBV2 | . | TGTGCCAGCAGTGAGACAGGGGTAACTAATGAAAAACTGTTTTTT | CASSETGVTNEKLFF
TRBJ1-3 | . | TRBV9 | . | TGTGCCAGCAGCGTGAACAGTAACTCTGGAAACACCATATATTTT | CASSVNSNSGNTIYF
TRBJ2-4 | TRBD2 | TRBV28 | few | TGTGCCAGCAGTTACGGCGGGGGGGCCCTGGGAAACATTCAGTACTTC | CASSYGGGALGNIQYF
TRBJ2-7 | TRBD2 | TRBV5-1 | . | TGCGCCAGCAGCCCGGGGACTAGCGGGGGGATTTACGAGCAGTACTTC | CASSPGTSGGIYEQYF
TRBJ2-3 | . | TRBV24-1 | . | TGTGCCACCAGTGACAGCACAGGCGACGATACGCAGTATTTT | CATSDSTGDDTQYF
TRBJ1-2 | . | TRBV20-1 | few | TGCAGTGCTAACCTAGCGTATGGCTACACCTTC | CSANLAYGYTF
TRBJ2-5 | TRBD2 | TRBV24-1 | . | TGTGCCACCAGTGATAACCCCCGGGGGGGGTTGGGGGGGGCCAGAGAGACCCAGTACTTC | CATSDNPRGGLGGARETQYF